Sequencing of this TCR beta chain was carried out in a study of T cells in Graves' hyperthyroidism and ophthalmopathy. Trimming stripped 3 bases from V and 2 bases from J, with 11 bases between. The CDR3 has 15 amino acids. Germline loops: CDR1 LGHNA, CDR2 YSLEER. RNA transcripts yielded amplified TCR beta CDR3 regions. HTBI primers were used for first-round RT-PCR of the TCR CDR3. Each CDR3 protein gets one entry after TCRdb re-called the multiplex PCR reads with MiXCR. Of about 400,000 distinct CDR3 sequences in the sample, approximately 14% are singletons; the top ten hold 13% to 15%. This sequence joins TRBV4-3 and TRBJ2-1; D is tentatively TRBD1 or TRBD2 (5 bases each). The source of this sequence is a woman aged 18-29 years with Graves' hyperthyroidism. The sample taken for sequencing was blood. CDR3: CASSHAQGPYNEQFF. As DNA, the CDR3 is TGCGCCAGCAGCCATGCGCAGGGACCCTACAATGAGCAGTTCTTC.